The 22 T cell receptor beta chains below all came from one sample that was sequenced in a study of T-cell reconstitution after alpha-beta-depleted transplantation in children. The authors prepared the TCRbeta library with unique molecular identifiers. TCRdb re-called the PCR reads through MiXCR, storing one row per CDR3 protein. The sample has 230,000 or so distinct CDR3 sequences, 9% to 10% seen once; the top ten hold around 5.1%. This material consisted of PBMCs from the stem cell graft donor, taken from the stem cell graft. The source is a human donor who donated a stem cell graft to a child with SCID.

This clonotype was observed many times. CDR3 loop: CASSLQGEAGYTF. CDR3 nucleotide sequence: TGCGCCAGCAGCTTGCAGGGGGAGGCTGGCTACACCTTC. The chain carries TRBV5-1 and TRBJ1-2; TRBD1 matches at 7 bases. The CDR3 contains 13 residues. Germline CDR1 and CDR2: SGHRS and YFSETQ. V shed 1 base and J 7 bases; nucleotides not matched to a gene: 4.

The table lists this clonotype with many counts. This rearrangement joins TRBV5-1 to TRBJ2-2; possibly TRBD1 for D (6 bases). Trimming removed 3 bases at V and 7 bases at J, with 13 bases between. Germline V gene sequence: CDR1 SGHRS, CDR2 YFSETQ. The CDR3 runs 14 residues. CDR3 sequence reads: CASSSQGIGGELFF. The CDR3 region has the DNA TGCGCCAGCAGCTCACAGGGAATTGGCGGGGAGCTGTTTTTT.

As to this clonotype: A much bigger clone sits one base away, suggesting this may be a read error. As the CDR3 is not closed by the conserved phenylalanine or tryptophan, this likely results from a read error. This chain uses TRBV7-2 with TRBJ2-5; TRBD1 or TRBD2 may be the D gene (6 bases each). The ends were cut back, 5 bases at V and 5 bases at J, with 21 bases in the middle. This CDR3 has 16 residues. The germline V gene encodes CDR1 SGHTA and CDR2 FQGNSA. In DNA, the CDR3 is TGTGCCAGCAGCGCCCAGGCGGTGGGGGGCTGGGAGACCCAGTACCTC. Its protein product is CASSAQAVGGWETQYL.

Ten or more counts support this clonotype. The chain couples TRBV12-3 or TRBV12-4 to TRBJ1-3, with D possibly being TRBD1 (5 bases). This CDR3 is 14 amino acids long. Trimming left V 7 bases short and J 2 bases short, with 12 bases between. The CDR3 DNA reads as TGTGCCAGCACCCCGGGGCAGACTGGAAACACCATATATTTT. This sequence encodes CASTPGQTGNTIYF.

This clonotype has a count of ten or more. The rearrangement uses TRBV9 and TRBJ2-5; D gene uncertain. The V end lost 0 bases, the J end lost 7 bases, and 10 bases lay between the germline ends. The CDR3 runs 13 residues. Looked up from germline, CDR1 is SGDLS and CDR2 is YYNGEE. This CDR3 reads CASSVGSGWTQYF. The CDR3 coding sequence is TGTGCCAGCAGCGTAGGTTCCGGTTGGACCCAGTACTTC.

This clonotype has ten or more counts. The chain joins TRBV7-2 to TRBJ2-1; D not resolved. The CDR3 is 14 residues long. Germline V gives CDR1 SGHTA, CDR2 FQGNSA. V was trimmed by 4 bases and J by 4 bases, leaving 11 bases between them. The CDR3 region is CASSSLAVYNEQFF. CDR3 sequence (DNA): TGTGCCAGCAGCTCCCTGGCCGTATACAATGAGCAGTTCTTC.

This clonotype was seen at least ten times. Here the CDR3 DNA reads TGTGCCAGCAAGCGGCTAGACGAGACCCAGTACTTC. Its translation: CASKRLDETQYF. The chain links TRBV6-2 or TRBV6-3 to TRBJ2-5; D possibly corresponds to TRBD2 (5 bases). V was cut by 7 bases and J by 5 bases, with 11 bases left in between. From germline, CDR1 is MNHEY and CDR2 SVGEGT. The CDR3 is 12 amino acids.

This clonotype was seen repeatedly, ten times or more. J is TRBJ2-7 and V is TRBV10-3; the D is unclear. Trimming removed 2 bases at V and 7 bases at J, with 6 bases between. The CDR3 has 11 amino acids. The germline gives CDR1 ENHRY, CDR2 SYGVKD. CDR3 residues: CAISEGLEQYF. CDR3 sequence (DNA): TGTGCCATCAGTGAGGGTCTGGAGCAGTACTTC.

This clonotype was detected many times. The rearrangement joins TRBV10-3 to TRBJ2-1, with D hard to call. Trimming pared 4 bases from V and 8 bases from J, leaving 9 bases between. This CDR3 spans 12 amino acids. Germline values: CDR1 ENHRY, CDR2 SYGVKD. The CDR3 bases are TGTGCCATCAGTGCGGCAATCGATGAGCAGTTCTTC. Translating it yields CAISAAIDEQFF.

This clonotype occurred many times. The CDR3 DNA reads as TGCGCCAGCAGGGGGGTTTTGAGGCAGCCCCAGCATTTT. Its translation is CASRGVLRQPQHF. J is TRBJ1-5 and V is TRBV5-1; tentatively, D is TRBD1 (5 bases). The germline V gene has CDR1 SGHRS and CDR2 YFSETQ. CDR3 size: 13 residues. V gave up 5 bases and J gave up 7 bases, with 13 bases separating them.

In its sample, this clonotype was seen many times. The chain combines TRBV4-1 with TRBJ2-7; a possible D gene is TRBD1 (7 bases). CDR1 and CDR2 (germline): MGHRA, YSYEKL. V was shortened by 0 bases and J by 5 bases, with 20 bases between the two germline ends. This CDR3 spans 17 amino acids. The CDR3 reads CASSQDRPQEGANEQYF. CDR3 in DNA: TGCGCCAGCAGCCAAGATCGCCCCCAGGAGGGGGCGAACGAGCAGTACTTC.

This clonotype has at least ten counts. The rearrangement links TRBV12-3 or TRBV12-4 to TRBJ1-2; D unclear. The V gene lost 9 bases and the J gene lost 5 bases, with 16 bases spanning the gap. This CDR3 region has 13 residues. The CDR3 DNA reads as TGTGCCAGTACGCCCGGGCCTGCGTATGGCTACACCTTC. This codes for CASTPGPAYGYTF.

CDR3 region: CASSGTGIGTEAFF. CDR3 bases: TGCGCCAGCAGCGGGACAGGGATCGGGACTGAAGCTTTCTTT. The genes are TRBV5-1 and TRBJ1-1, with TRBD1 matching 9 bases. The CDR3 has 14 residues. The ends lost 4 bases at V and 5 bases at J; junction bases unmatched: 6. CDR1 is SGHRS and CDR2 is YFSETQ in the germline V gene.

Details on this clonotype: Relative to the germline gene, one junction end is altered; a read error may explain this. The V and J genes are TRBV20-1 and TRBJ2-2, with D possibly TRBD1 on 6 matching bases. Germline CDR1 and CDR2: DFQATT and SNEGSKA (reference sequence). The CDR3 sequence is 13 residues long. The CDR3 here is CSARDSNTGELFF. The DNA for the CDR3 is TGCAGTGCTAGGGACAGCAACACCGGGGAGCTTTTTTTT.

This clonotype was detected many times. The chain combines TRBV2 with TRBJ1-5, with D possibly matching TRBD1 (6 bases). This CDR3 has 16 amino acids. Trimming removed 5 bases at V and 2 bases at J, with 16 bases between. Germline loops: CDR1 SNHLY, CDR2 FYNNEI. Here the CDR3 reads CASSRTVPGGNQPQHF. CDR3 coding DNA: TGTGCCAGCAGTCGGACAGTCCCAGGGGGCAATCAGCCCCAGCATTTT.

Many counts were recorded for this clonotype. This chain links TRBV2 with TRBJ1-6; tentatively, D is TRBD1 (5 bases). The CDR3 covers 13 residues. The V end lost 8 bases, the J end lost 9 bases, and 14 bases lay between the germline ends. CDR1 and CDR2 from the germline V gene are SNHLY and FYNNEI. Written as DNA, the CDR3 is TGTGCCAGCGAAAATCTTGGGGGTTCACCCCTCCACTTT. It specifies CASENLGGSPLHF.

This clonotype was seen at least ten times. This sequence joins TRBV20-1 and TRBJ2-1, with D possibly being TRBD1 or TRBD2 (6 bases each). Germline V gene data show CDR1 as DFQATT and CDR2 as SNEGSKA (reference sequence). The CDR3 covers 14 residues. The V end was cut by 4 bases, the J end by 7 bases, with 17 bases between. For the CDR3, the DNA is TGCAGTGCTACTCCACAGGGCGGGATGAATGAGCAGTTCTTC. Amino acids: CSATPQGGMNEQFF.

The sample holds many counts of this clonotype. CDR3 DNA: TGTGCCAGCTCACCACGAGATGACGGGCCTGAAGCTTTCTTT. Translation gives CASSPRDDGPEAFF. The V and J genes are TRBV18 and TRBJ1-1; D not resolved. Germline loops: CDR1 KGHSH, CDR2 LQKENI. The CDR3 consists of 14 residues. V lost 1 base and J lost 6, with 12 bases in between. Together with reference TRBV18 and TRBJ1-1, the CDR3 gives the full variable domain: NAGVMQNPRHLVRRRGQEARLRCSPMKGHSHVYWYRQLPEEGLKFMVYLQKENIIDESGMPKERFSAEFPKEGPSILRIQQVVRGDSAAYFCASSPRDDGPEAFFGQGTRLTVV.

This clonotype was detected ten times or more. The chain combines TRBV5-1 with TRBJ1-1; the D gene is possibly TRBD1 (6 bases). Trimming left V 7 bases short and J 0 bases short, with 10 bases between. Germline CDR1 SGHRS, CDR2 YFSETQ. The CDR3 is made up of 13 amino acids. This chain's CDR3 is CASGQLLNTEAFF. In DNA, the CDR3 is TGCGCCAGCGGACAGCTCTTGAACACTGAAGCTTTCTTT. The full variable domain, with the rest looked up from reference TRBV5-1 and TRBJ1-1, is KAGVTQTPRYLIKTRGQQVTLSCSPISGHRSVSWYQQTPGQGLQFLFEYFSETQRNKGNFPGRFSGRQFSNSRSEMNVSTLELGDSALYLCASGQLLNTEAFFGQGTRLTVV.

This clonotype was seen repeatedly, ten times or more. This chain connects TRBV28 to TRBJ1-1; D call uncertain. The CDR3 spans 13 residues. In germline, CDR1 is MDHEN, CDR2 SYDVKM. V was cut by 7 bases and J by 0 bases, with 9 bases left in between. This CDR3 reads CASTLQLNTEAFF. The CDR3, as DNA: TGTGCCAGCACTCTACAATTGAACACTGAAGCTTTCTTT. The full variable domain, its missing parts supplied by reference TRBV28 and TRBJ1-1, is DVKVTQSSRYLVKRTGEKVFLECVQDMDHENMFWYRQDPGLGLRLIYFSYDVKMKEKGDIPEGYSVSREKKERFSLILESASTNQTSMYLCASTLQLNTEAFFGQGTRLTVV.

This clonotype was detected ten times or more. CDR3 in amino acids: CASSGQGSGGYTF. CDR3 bases: TGTGCCAGCAGCGGTCAGGGCTCGGGAGGCTACACCTTC. The chain links TRBV21-1 to TRBJ1-2; the table's D call TRBD1 went unverified against the DNA. TRBV21-1 is termed a pseudogene. CDR3 length: 13 amino acids.

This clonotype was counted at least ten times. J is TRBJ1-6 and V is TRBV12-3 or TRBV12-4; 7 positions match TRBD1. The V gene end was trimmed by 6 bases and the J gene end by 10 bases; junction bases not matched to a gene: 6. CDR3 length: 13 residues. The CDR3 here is CASRETGNSPLHF. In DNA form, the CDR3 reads TGTGCCAGCAGAGAGACAGGGAACTCACCCCTCCACTTT.